This TCR beta chain was captured in a study of neurological immune-mediated disorders. Findings of the study overall: The most TCR clonal expansion was seen in HTLV-1-associated myelopathy, whereas the least was seen in multiple sclerosis, below the level in healthy controls. Across subjects, expanded clones had no CDR3 amino acid sequences in common, pointing to private repertoires in all groups.

The cDNA came from 5'RACE, which used 10-nucleotide random UMIs. MiXCR, run by TCRdb on the 5' RACE reads, gives a single entry per CDR3 protein. The sample has tens of thousands of distinct CDR3 sequences, under 13% seen once. Unsorted libraries were prepared from 2 million PBMCs that had been stored at -80 C. Many counts were recorded for this clonotype. Its antigen is unidentified. The specimen sequenced was PBMCs. The origin of this receptor is a woman aged 30 to 39 with HTLV-1-associated myelopathy (HAM/TSP).

This CDR3 reads CASSLRAGPSWDEQFF. The DNA of the CDR3 is TGCGCCAGCAGCTTGAGGGCAGGGCCTTCGTGGGATGAGCAGTTCTTC. The V and J genes are TRBV5-1 and TRBJ2-1; weak D call: TRBD1 (5 bases). The CDR3 length is 16 residues. CDR1 is SGHRS and CDR2 is YFSETQ in the germline V gene. Trimming left V 1 base short and J 8 bases short, with 19 bases between.